This is a list of T cell receptor beta chains from one sample in a study of blood T cell repertoires in COVID-19. Sequencing used immunoSEQ multiplex PCR; TCRdb keeps in-frame clones, though not all of them. The data show 250,000 to 350,000 clones, with around 90% seen just once and about 4.5% held by the top ten. The sequenced material came from PBMCs or T cells enriched from blood (not recorded which). Receptors were obtained from a woman younger than 30 with acute COVID-19. CDR3s include the opening cysteine and the closing phenylalanine or tryptophan. The order of the fields is V gene, D gene, J gene, clone size, CDR3 protein, CDR3 DNA. D genes are given only for firm matches. Clone size is stated in some rows and not others, as once, few, many or a class when expanded.

TRBV7-3	NA	TRBJ1-1	many	CASSLSGRNTEAFF	TGTGCCAGCAGCTTATCCGGGAGGAACACTGAAGCTTTCTTT
TRBV19	NA	TRBJ1-4	NA	CASSKTSTNEKLFF	TGTGCCAGTAGCAAAACATCAACTAATGAAAAACTGTTTTTT
TRBV29-1	TRBD2	TRBJ2-7	NA	CSVDAGTSGSEDF	TGCAGCGTTGACGCCGGGACTAGCGGGAGTGAGGACTTC
TRBV27	NA	TRBJ1-5	NA	CASSWQGDQPQHF	TGTGCCAGCAGTTGGCAGGGTGATCAGCCCCAGCATTTT
TRBV19	TRBD1	TRBJ1-1	few	CASSSRPVDRAMNTEAFF	TGTGCCAGTAGTTCCCGCCCCGTGGACAGGGCTATGAACACTGAAGCTTTCTTT
TRBV6-4	NA	TRBJ2-1	NA	CASSALDGIGGEQFF	TGTGCCAGCAGTGCCCTCGACGGGATCGGGGGTGAGCAGTTCTTC
TRBV7-6	NA	TRBJ1-1	NA	CASSLQRIPDTEAFF	TGTGCCAGCAGCTTACAACGAATCCCGGACACTGAAGCTTTCTTT
TRBV3-1/TRBV3-2	TRBD2	TRBJ2-3	NA	CASNLAGVGDTQYF	TGTGCCAGCAACTTAGCGGGAGTGGGAGATACGCAGTATTTT
TRBV18	NA	TRBJ1-5	NA	CASSGLGGSNQPQHF	TGTGCCAGCTCAGGACTGGGGGGTAGCAATCAGCCCCAGCATTTT
TRBV5-1	TRBD1	TRBJ2-1	once	CASSLRGPSSGRREQFF	TGCGCCAGCAGCTTGAGGGGGCCGAGTAGTGGGCGCCGTGAGCAGTTCTTC
TRBV5-4	NA	TRBJ1-5	NA	CASSLGGGDSNQPQHF	TGTGCCAGCAGCTTGGGGGGCGGTGATAGCAATCAGCCCCAGCATTTT
TRBV7-9	NA	TRBJ2-1	NA	CASSLPSSPSEQFF	TGTGCCAGCAGCTTACCGTCTTCCCCCAGTGAGCAGTTCTTC
TRBV24-1	NA	TRBJ1-2	once	CATSDPRTGDGGYTF	TGTGCCACCAGTGACCCCAGGACGGGAGATGGCGGCTACACCTTC
TRBV10-3	NA	TRBJ2-3	NA	CAISESSTGTFTDTQYF	TGTGCCATCAGTGAGTCTTCAACAGGAACCTTCACAGATACGCAGTATTTT
TRBV5-1	NA	TRBJ1-2	NA	CASSLGESRTAVGYTF	TGCGCCAGCAGCTTGGGGGAAAGTCGGACAGCCGTTGGCTACACCTTC
TRBV3-1/TRBV3-2	NA	TRBJ1-2	NA	CASSQGGYRRQAYGYTF	TGTGCCAGCAGCCAGGGAGGGTACCGTCGTCAGGCTTATGGCTACACCTTC
TRBV2	TRBD1	TRBJ2-1	NA	CASSPDRGGYNEQFF	TGTGCCAGCAGTCCGGACAGGGGAGGTTACAATGAGCAGTTCTTC
TRBV18	TRBD2	TRBJ2-1	NA	CASSPLAGGFHEQFF	TGTGCCAGCTCACCACTAGCGGGAGGATTCCATGAGCAGTTCTTC
TRBV2	NA	TRBJ1-6	NA	CASSDPRQAFDSPLHF	TGTGCCAGCAGTGACCCCCGACAGGCGTTCGATTCACCCCTCCACTTT
TRBV29-1	NA	TRBJ1-1	NA	CSVEDRENTEAFF	TGCAGCGTTGAAGACAGGGAAAACACTGAAGCTTTCTTT
TRBV7-9	TRBD1	TRBJ1-1	NA	CASSPVKGASNTEAFF	TGTGCCAGCAGCCCTGTAAAGGGGGCCTCGAACACTGAAGCTTTCTTT
TRBV13	TRBD1	TRBJ1-6	NA	CASSPRQGLASPLHF	TGTGCCAGCAGCCCCCGACAGGGGCTTGCCTCACCCCTCCACTTT
TRBV28	NA	TRBJ1-2	NA	CASSLVRGGGYTF	TGTGCCAGCAGTTTGGTTCGCGGAGGGGGCTACACCTTC
TRBV10-3	NA	TRBJ1-1	NA	CAIRDNMNTEAFF	TGTGCCATACGGGACAACATGAACACTGAAGCTTTCTTT
TRBV5-1	TRBD1	TRBJ2-7	once	CASSWRQGTSYEQYF	TGCGCCAGCAGCTGGAGACAGGGGACCTCCTACGAGCAGTACTTC
TRBV20-1	NA	TRBJ2-3	NA	CSASMPAQYF	TGCAGTGCTAGTATGCCGGCGCAGTATTTT
TRBV5-8	NA	TRBJ1-6	NA	CASSAGLTLHF	TGTGCCAGCAGCGCGGGACTGACCCTCCACTTT
TRBV18	NA	TRBJ1-2	NA	CASSPGPNYGYTF	TGTGCCAGCTCACCAGGGCCTAACTATGGCTACACCTTC
TRBV9	TRBD1	TRBJ1-2	once	CASSVGGTGALTNYGYTF	TGTGCCAGCAGCGTAGGCGGGACAGGGGCCCTAACCAACTATGGCTACACCTTC
TRBV9	TRBD2	TRBJ2-3	NA	CASSVASGSRSTDTQYF	TGTGCCAGCAGCGTGGCTAGCGGGAGTCGTAGCACAGATACGCAGTATTTT
TRBV7-2	NA	TRBJ2-3	once	CASSLRVTGAQYF	TGTGCCAGCAGCCTCAGGGTCACGGGCGCGCAGTATTTT
TRBV7-9	TRBD1	TRBJ2-5	once	CASTDRGSETQYF	TGTGCCAGCACGGACAGGGGTTCAGAGACCCAGTACTTC
TRBV10-3	NA	TRBJ2-7	NA	CAISTGRDEQYF	TGTGCCATCAGTACGGGGCGGGATGAGCAGTACTTC
TRBV18	NA	TRBJ2-7	NA	CASSPPSSSYEQYF	TGTGCCAGCTCACCACCGTCCAGCTCCTACGAGCAGTACTTC
TRBV25-1	TRBD2	TRBJ2-5	NA	CASSDYLADQETQYF	TGTGCCAGCAGTGACTACCTAGCGGACCAAGAGACCCAGTACTTC
TRBV27	TRBD2	TRBJ2-3	few	CASSSGTSGRGTSTDTQYF	TGTGCCAGCAGTTCCGGGACTAGCGGGAGGGGGACTAGCACAGATACGCAGTATTTT
TRBV20-1	TRBD2	TRBJ2-1	once	CSASLLASGRASSYNEQFF	TGCAGTGCTAGTCTTTTGGCTAGCGGGAGGGCGAGCTCCTACAATGAGCAGTTCTTC
TRBV3-1/TRBV3-2	TRBD1	TRBJ2-7	NA	CASSPKTGASSYEQYF	TGTGCCAGCAGCCCCAAGACAGGGGCAAGCTCCTACGAGCAGTACTTC
TRBV18	NA	TRBJ2-5	NA	CASSPMTGQGETQYF	TGTGCCAGCTCACCCATGACAGGTCAGGGAGAGACCCAGTACTTC
TRBV7-7	TRBD2	TRBJ2-1	NA	CASSVRLAGLHEQFF	TGTGCTAGCAGCGTACGACTAGCGGGATTGCATGAGCAGTTCTTC
TRBV15	NA	TRBJ1-6	NA	CATSRELRGFNSPLHF	TGTGCCACCAGCAGAGAACTACGGGGGTTTAATTCACCCCTCCACTTT
TRBV29-1	TRBD2	TRBJ2-7	NA	CSVGREVKYEQYF	TGCAGCGTTGGGCGGGAGGTAAAGTACGAGCAGTACTTC
TRBV24-1	TRBD2	TRBJ2-1	NA	CATSDPGTSGSARQFF	TGTGCCACCAGTGATCCCGGGACTAGCGGGAGTGCACGGCAGTTCTTC
TRBV28	NA	TRBJ1-4	NA	CASRTGGGNEKLFF	TGTGCCAGCAGAACTGGGGGGGGTAATGAAAAACTGTTTTTT
TRBV11-2	TRBD1	TRBJ2-7	NA	CASSFSPGTGNHEQYF	TGTGCCAGCAGCTTTAGTCCGGGGACAGGGAATCACGAGCAGTACTTC
TRBV18	NA	TRBJ2-2	NA	CASSPRPGADTGELFF	TGTGCCAGCTCACCAAGGCCGGGAGCGGACACCGGGGAGCTGTTTTTT